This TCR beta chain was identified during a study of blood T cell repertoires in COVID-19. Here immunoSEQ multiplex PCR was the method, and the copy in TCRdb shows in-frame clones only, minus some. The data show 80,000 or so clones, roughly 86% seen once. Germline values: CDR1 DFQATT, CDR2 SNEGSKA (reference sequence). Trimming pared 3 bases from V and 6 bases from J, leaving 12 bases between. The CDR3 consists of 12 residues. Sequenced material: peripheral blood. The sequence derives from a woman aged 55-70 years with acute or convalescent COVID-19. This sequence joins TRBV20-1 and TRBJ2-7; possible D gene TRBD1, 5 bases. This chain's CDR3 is CSASPPGSEQYF. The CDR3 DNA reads TGCAGTGCTAGTCCCCCAGGGTCCGAGCAGTACTTC.